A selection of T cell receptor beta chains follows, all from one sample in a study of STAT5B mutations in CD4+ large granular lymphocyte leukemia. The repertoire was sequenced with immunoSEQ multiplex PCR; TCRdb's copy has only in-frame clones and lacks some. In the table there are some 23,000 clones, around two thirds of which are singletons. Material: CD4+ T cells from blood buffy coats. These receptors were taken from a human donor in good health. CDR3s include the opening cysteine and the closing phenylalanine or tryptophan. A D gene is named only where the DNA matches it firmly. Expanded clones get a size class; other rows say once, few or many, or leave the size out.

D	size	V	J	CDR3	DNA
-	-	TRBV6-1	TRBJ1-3	CASSVGFLTFSGNTIYF	TGTGCCAGCAGTGTGGGGTTCCTGACCTTCTCTGGAAACACCATATATTTT
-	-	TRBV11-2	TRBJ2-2	CASSYNTGELFF	TGTGCCAGCAGCTATAACACCGGGGAGCTGTTTTTT
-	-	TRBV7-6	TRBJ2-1	CASSLGPGLHEQFF	TGTGCCAGCAGCTTAGGCCCTGGGTTGCATGAGCAGTTCTTC
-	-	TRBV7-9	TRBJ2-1	CASSLSGRYGDEQFF	TGTGCCAGCAGCCTAAGTGGACGGTATGGCGATGAGCAGTTCTTC
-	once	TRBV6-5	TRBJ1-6	CASSYGTGASPLHF	TGTGCCAGCAGTTACGGGACGGGTGCTTCACCCCTCCACTTT
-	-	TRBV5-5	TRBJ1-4	CASSLRQEEKLFF	TGTGCCAGCAGCCTGCGACAGGAGGAAAAACTGTTTTTT
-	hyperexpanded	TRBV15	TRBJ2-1	CATSKGEEFF	TGTGCCACCAGCAAGGGGGAGGAGTTCTTC
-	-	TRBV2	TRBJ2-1	CASSDRRGTYNEQFF	TGTGCCAGCAGTGATAGGCGGGGAACCTACAATGAGCAGTTCTTC
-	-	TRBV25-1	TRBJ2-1	CASSKENSYNEQFF	TGTGCCAGCAGTAAAGAAAACTCCTACAATGAGCAGTTCTTC
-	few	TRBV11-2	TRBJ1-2	CASSSPRRVGGDYGYTF	TGTGCCAGCAGCTCCCCCCGGAGAGTGGGGGGGGACTATGGCTACACCTTC
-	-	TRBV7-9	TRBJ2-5	CASSRGEGETQYF	TGTGCCAGCAGCCGGGGAGAGGGAGAGACCCAGTACTTC
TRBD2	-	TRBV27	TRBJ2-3	CASSFLGLAINTQYF	TGTGCCAGCAGTTTCTTGGGACTAGCGATAAATACGCAGTATTTT
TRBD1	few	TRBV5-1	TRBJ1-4	CASSRTGGREKLFF	TGCGCCAGCAGCCGGACAGGGGGACGTGAAAAACTGTTTTTT
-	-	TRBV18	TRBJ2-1	CASSLTLVDEQFF	TGTGCCAGCTCACTCACTTTAGTCGATGAGCAGTTCTTC
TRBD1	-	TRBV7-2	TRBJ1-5	CASSSGQGNQPQHF	TGTGCCAGCAGCTCCGGACAGGGGAATCAGCCCCAGCATTTT
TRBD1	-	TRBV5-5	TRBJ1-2	CASSVRPRTGDYGYTF	TGTGCCAGCAGCGTGCGTCCCCGGACAGGGGACTATGGCTACACCTTC
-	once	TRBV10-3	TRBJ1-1	CAISPTGTSAAFF	TGTGCCATCAGTCCTACCGGGACTTCTGCGGCTTTCTTT
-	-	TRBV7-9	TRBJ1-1	CASSFSDAEAFF	TGTGCCAGCAGTTTCTCAGACGCTGAAGCTTTCTTT
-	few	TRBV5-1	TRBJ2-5	CASSRAGAQETQYF	TGCGCCAGCAGCAGGGCAGGGGCACAAGAGACCCAGTACTTC
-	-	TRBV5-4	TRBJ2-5	CASSSPERPRETQYF	TGTGCCAGCAGCTCCCCCGAGAGGCCCCGGGAGACCCAGTACTTC
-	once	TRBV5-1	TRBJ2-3	CASSSGEPTDTQYF	TGCGCCAGCAGCTCGGGGGAACCCACAGATACGCAGTATTTT
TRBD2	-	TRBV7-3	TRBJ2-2	CASSHDGGAGELFF	TGTGCCAGCAGCCACGACGGGGGGGCCGGGGAGCTGTTTTTT
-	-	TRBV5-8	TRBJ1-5	CASSWGTAPGNQPQHF	TGTGCCAGCAGCTGGGGGACCGCCCCGGGCAATCAGCCCCAGCATTTT
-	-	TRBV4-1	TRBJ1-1	CASSQGAGFNTEAFF	TGCGCCAGCAGCCAAGGCGCAGGTTTTAACACTGAAGCTTTCTTT
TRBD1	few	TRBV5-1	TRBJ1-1	CASSYGQGEAFF	TGCGCCAGCAGCTACGGACAGGGCGAAGCTTTCTTT
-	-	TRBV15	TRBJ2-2	CATSRVPLQGELFF	TGTGCCACCAGCAGAGTCCCCTTACAAGGGGAGCTGTTTTTT
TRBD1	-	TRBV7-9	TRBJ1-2	CASSSKIQGSPYGYTF	TGTGCCAGCAGCTCCAAGATACAGGGGAGCCCCTATGGCTACACCTTC
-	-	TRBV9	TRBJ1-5	CASSAEAGTPSNQPQHF	TGTGCCAGCAGCGCCGAAGCCGGGACACCTAGCAATCAGCCCCAGCATTTT
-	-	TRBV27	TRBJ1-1	CASSQTPRWRNTEAFF	TGTGCCAGCAGTCAAACCCCCCGTTGGCGGAACACTGAAGCTTTCTTT
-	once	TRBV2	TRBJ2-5	CASSREGGIETQYF	TGTGCCAGCAGTAGGGAAGGAGGGATCGAGACCCAGTACTTC
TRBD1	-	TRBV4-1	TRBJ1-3	CASSQDPTGGWGGSGNTIYF	TGCGCCAGCAGCCAAGACCCGACAGGGGGCTGGGGGGGGTCTGGAAACACCATATATTTT
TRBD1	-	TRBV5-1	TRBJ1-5	CASSRTGFGNQPQHF	TGCGCCAGCAGCCGGACAGGGTTTGGCAATCAGCCCCAGCATTTT
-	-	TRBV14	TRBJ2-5	CASSQVGETQYF	TGTGCCAGCAGCCAAGTTGGAGAGACCCAGTACTTC
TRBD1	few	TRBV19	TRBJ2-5	CASKSGTGAETQYF	TGTGCCAGTAAATCCGGGACAGGGGCAGAGACCCAGTACTTC
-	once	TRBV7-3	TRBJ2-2	CASSYSNTGELFF	TGTGCCAGCAGCTACTCGAACACCGGGGAGCTGTTTTTT
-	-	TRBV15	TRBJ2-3	CATSRETGVSTDTQYF	TGTGCCACCAGCAGAGAAACGGGGGTGAGCACAGATACGCAGTATTTT
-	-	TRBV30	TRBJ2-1	CAWSRPRPLKNEQFF	TGTGCCTGGAGTAGACCCCGCCCCCTTAAGAATGAGCAGTTCTTC
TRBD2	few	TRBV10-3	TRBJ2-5	CAINPGGDRGLKTQYF	TGTGCCATCAACCCTGGGGGGGATAGGGGTCTTAAGACCCAGTACTTC
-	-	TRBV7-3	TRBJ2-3	CASSFSGDTQYF	TGTGCCAGCAGCTTTTCCGGTGATACGCAGTATTTT
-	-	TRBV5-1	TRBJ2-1	CASSLETYNEQFF	TGCGCCAGCAGCTTGGAGACCTACAATGAGCAGTTCTTC
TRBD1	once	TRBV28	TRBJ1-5	CASSPLPGQGSQPQHF	TGTGCCAGCAGCCCTCTCCCGGGACAGGGGTCCCAGCCCCAGCATTTT
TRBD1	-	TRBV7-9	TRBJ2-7	CASSTRDSLTYEQYF	TGTGCCAGCAGCACACGGGACAGTCTTACCTACGAGCAGTACTTC
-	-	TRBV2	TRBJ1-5	CASSEARVSNQPQHF	TGTGCCAGCAGTGAAGCGCGGGTGAGCAATCAGCCCCAGCATTTT
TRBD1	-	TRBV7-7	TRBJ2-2	CASSSRDRGVTGELFF	TGTGCTAGCAGCTCCCGGGACAGGGGTGTCACCGGGGAGCTGTTTTTT
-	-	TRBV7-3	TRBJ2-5	CASSLGAQTGETQYF	TGTGCCAGCAGCTTAGGGGCTCAGACGGGAGAGACCCAGTACTTC
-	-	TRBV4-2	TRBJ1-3	CASSQDVGGAQGNTIYF	TGTGCCAGCAGCCAAGATGTCGGGGGGGCGCAAGGAAACACCATATATTTT
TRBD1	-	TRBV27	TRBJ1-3	CASSSGGSGNTIYF	TGTGCCAGCAGTTCAGGGGGCTCTGGAAACACCATATATTTT
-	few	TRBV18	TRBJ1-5	CASSSRAQEGQPQHF	TGTGCCAGCTCATCCCGGGCCCAGGAGGGTCAGCCCCAGCATTTT
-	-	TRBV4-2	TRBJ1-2	CASSQDGENYGYTF	TGTGCCAGCAGCCAAGACGGGGAAAACTATGGCTACACCTTC
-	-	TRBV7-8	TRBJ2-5	CASSLVGQGGETQYF	TGTGCCAGCAGCTTAGTAGGCCAGGGGGGAGAGACCCAGTACTTC